The T cell receptor beta chain under discussion was sequenced for a study of blood T cell repertoires in COVID-19. Study details: Sites across the United States, Italy and Spain contributed samples from acute and convalescent COVID-19. In each case, the material was cDNA or gDNA derived from T cells, B-cell-depleted T cells, or PBMCs.

How the authors handled the data: Estimation of nucleated cell counts was performed using reference gene primer amplification. Produced via immunoSEQ multiplex PCR; TCRdb's table is partial and in-frame only. That table furnishes V, J and clone size, whereas the DNA furnished D and trimming. Here the sample spans about 240,000 clones, about 90% being singletons. The CDR3 spans 18 residues. The V gene's germline CDR1 is LNHDA and CDR2 SQIVND (reference sequence). Trimming pared 1 base from V and 0 bases from J, leaving 15 bases between. The sequence was obtained from a man between 60 and 75 years old with acute or convalescent COVID-19. Sequencing was done on a sample of peripheral blood. The V gene is TRBV19, the J gene TRBJ2-2, with a possible D match to TRBD2 (5 bases). Here the CDR3 DNA reads TGTGCCAGTAGTATAGTGAGGGATAGAACTTCGAACACCGGGGAGCTGTTTTTT. The encoded protein is CASSIVRDRTSNTGELFF. Combining the CDR3 with reference TRBV19 and TRBJ2-2 gives the whole variable domain DGGITQSPKYLFRKEGQNVTLSCEQNLNHDAMYWYRQDPGQGLRLIYYSQIVNDFQKGDIAEGYSVSREKKESFPLTVTSAQKNPTAFYLCASSIVRDRTSNTGELFFGEGSRLTVL.